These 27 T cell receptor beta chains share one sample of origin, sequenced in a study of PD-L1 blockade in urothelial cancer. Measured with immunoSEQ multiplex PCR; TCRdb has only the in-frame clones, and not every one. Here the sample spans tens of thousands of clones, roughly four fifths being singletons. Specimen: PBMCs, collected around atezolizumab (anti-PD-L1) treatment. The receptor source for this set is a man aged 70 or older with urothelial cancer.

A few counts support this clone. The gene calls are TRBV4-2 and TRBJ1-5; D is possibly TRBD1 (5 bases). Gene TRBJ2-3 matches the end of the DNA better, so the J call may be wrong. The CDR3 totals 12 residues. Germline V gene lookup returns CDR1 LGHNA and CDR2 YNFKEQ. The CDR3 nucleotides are TGTGCCAGCAGCCAAGATTGGGGCCCCCAGTATTTT. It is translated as CASSQDWGPQYF.

The CDR3 sequence: CSGINRGEQYF. As DNA, the CDR3 is TGCAGTGGCATCAACCGAGGCGAGCAGTACTTC. V gene TRBV20-1 combines with J gene TRBJ2-7; D remains ambiguous. Germline V gene lookup returns CDR1 DFQATT and CDR2 SNEGSKA (reference sequence). Trimming cost V 7 bases and J 6 bases, with 13 bases left between them. The CDR3 totals 11 residues.

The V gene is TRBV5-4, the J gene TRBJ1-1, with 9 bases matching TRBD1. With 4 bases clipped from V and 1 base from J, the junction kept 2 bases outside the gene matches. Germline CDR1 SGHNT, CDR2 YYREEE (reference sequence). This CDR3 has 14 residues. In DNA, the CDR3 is TGTGCCAGCAGCCCGACAGGGGGGAACACTGAAGCTTTCTTT. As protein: CASSPTGGNTEAFF.

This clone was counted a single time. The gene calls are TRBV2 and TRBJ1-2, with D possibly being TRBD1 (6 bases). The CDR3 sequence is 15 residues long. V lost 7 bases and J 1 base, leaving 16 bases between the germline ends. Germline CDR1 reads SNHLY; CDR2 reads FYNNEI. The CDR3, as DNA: TGTGCCAGCATCCCGGAGGGGGGGAGTAACTATGGCTACACCTTC. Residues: CASIPEGGSNYGYTF.

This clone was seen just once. For the CDR3, the DNA is TGCGCCAGCAGCCAAGATAGCAGCCGTGGTGAAAAACTGTTTTTT. Amino acid sequence: CASSQDSSRGEKLFF. The chain carries TRBV4-1 and TRBJ1-4; D unresolved. Trimming cost V 0 bases and J 7 bases, with 12 bases left between them. The CDR3 consists of 15 residues. The germline gives CDR1 MGHRA, CDR2 YSYEKL.

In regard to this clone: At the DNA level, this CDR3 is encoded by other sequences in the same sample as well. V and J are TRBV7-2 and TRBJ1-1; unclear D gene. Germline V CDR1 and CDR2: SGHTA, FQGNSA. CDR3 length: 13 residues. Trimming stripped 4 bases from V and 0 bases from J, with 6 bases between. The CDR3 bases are TGTGCCAGCAGCTCACTCGTGAACACTGAAGCTTTCTTT. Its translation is CASSSLVNTEAFF.

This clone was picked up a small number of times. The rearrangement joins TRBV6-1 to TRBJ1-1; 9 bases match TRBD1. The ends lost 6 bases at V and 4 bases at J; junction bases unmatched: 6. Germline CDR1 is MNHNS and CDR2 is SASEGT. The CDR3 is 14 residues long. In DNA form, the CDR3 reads TGTGCCAGCAGCGATGGACAGGGGATCACTGAAGCTTTCTTT. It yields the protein CASSDGQGITEAFF.

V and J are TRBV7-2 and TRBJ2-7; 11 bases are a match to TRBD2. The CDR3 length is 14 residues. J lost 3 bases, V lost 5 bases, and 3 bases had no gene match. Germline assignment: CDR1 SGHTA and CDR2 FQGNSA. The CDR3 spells CASSQTSGNYEQYF. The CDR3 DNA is TGTGCCAGCAGCCAGACTAGCGGGAACTACGAGCAGTACTTC.

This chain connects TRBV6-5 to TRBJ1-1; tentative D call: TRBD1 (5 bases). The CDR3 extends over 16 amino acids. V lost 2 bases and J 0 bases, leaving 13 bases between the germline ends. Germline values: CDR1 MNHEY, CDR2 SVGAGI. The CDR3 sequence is CASSYTRDSLNTEAFF. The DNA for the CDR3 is TGTGCCAGCAGTTACACCAGGGACTCCCTGAACACTGAAGCTTTCTTT.

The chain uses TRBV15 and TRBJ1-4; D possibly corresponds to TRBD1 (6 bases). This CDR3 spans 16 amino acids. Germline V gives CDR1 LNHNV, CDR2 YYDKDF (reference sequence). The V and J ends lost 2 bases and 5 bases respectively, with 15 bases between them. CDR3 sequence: CATSRPRTEMNEKLFF. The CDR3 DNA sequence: TGTGCCACCAGCAGACCCCGGACAGAGATGAATGAAAAACTGTTTTTT.

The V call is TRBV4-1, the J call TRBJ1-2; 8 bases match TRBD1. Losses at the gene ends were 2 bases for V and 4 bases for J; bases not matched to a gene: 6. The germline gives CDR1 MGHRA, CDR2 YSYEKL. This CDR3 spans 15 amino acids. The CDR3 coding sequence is TGCGCCAGCAGCCAAACGGACAGGGCGATCTATGGCTACACCTTC. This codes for CASSQTDRAIYGYTF.

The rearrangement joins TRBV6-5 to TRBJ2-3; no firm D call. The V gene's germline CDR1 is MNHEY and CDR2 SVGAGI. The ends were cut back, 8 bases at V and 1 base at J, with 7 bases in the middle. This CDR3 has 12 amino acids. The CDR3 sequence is CASVSGTDTQYF. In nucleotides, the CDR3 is TGTGCCAGCGTGTCCGGCACAGATACGCAGTATTTT.

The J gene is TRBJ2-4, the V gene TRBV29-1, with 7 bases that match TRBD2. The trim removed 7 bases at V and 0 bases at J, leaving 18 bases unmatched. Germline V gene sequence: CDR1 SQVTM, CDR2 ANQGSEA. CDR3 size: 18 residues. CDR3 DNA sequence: TGCAGCGCGAGCCCGTCTTGGGGGGGGGATCTAGCCAAAAACATTCAGTACTTC. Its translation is CSASPSWGGDLAKNIQYF.

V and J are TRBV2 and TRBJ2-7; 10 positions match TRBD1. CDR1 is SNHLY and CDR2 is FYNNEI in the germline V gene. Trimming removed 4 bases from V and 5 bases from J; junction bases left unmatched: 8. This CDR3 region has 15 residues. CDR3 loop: CASSGQGAEVNEQYF. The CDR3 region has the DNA TGTGCCAGCAGTGGACAGGGGGCCGAGGTCAACGAGCAGTACTTC.

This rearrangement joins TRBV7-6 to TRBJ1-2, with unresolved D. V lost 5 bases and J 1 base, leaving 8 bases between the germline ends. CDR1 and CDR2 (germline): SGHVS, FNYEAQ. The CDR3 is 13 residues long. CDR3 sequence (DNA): TGTGCCAGCAGCCCGGCGGTTAACTATGGCTACACCTTC. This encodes CASSPAVNYGYTF.

The CDR3 here is CASSEYRGTEAFF. CDR3 coding DNA: TGTGCCAGCAGTGAATATCGCGGGACTGAAGCTTTCTTT. This rearrangement joins TRBV25-1 to TRBJ1-1; D is unclear. The CDR3 sequence is 13 residues long. The V end lost 0 bases, the J end lost 5 bases, and 7 bases lay between the germline ends. Germline V gene data show CDR1 as MGHDK and CDR2 as SYGVNS.

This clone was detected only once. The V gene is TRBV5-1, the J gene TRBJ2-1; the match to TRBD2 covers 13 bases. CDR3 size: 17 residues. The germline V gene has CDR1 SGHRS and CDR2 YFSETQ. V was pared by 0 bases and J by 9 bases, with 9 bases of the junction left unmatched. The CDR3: CASSLGPTSGGAGEQFF. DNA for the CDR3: TGCGCCAGCAGCTTGGGGCCCACTAGCGGGGGGGCGGGTGAGCAGTTCTTC.

The CDR3 DNA sequence: TGCGCCAGCAGGGCGGGGCAGGGATGGGCCGAGCAGTACTTC. This encodes CASRAGQGWAEQYF. The rearrangement joins TRBV5-1 to TRBJ2-7; D might be TRBD2 (6 bases). The CDR3 is 14 amino acids. Trimming cost V 5 bases and J 6 bases, with 18 bases left between them. The V gene's germline CDR1 is SGHRS and CDR2 YFSETQ.

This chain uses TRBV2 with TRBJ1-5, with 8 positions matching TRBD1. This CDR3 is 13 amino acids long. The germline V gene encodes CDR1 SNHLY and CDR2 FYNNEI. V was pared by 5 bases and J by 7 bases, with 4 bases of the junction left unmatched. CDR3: CASSWTGPQPQHF. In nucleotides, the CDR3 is TGTGCCAGCAGTTGGACAGGGCCCCAGCCCCAGCATTTT.

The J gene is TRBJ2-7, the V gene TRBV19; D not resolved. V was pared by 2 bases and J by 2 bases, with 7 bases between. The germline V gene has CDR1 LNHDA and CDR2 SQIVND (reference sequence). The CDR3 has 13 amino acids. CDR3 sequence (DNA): TGTGCCAGTAGTATAAACGGTCCCTACGAGCAGTACTTC. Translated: CASSINGPYEQYF.

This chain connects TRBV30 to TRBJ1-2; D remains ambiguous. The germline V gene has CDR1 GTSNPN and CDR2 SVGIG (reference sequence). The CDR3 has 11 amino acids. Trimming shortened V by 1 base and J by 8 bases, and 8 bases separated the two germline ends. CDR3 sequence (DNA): TGTGCCTGGAGTGGAGGGAAGGGCTACACCTTC. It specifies CAWSGGKGYTF.

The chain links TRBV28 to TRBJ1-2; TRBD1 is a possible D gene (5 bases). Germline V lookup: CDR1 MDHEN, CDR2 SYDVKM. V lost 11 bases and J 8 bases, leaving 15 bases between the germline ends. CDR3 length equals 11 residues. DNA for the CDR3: TGTGCCGTCCCGGAGGGGCCCGGCTACACCTTC. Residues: CAVPEGPGYTF.

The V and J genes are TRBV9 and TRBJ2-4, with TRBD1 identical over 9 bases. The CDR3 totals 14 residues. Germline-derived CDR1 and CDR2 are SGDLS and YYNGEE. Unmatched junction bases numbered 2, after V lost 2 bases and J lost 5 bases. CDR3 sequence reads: CASSVGQGQNIQYF. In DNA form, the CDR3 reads TGTGCCAGCAGCGTTGGACAGGGGCAAAACATTCAGTACTTC.

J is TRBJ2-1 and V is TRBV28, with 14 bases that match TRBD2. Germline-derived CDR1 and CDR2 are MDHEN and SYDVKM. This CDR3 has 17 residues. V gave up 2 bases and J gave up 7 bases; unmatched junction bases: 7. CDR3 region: CASSLGTSGSTRNEQFF. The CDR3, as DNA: TGTGCCAGCAGTTTAGGGACTAGCGGGAGTACGCGAAATGAGCAGTTCTTC. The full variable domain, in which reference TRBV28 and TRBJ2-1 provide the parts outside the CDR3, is DVKVTQSSRYLVKRTGEKVFLECVQDMDHENMFWYRQDPGLGLRLIYFSYDVKMKEKGDIPEGYSVSREKKERFSLILESASTNQTSMYLCASSLGTSGSTRNEQFFGPGTRLTVL.

This chain's CDR3 is CASLIQGTEQFF. The CDR3 bases are TGTGCCAGTCTTATACAGGGGACGGAGCAGTTCTTC. The gene calls are TRBV7-2 and TRBJ2-1; 7 positions match TRBD1. The length of the CDR3 is 12 residues. Germline trimming cut 9 bases from V and 10 bases from J; bases unmatched to any gene: 9. From germline, CDR1 is SGHTA and CDR2 FQGNSA.

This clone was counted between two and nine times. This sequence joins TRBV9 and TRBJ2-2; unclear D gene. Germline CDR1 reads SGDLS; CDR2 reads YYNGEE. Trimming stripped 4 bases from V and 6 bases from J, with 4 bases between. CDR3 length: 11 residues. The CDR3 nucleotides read TGTGCCAGCAGCTATTCCGGGGAGCTGTTTTTT. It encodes CASSYSGELFF.

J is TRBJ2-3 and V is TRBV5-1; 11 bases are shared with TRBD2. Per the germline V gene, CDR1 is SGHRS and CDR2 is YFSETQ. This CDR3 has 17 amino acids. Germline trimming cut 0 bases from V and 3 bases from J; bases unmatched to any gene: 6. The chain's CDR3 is CASSLDLAGGQTDTQYF. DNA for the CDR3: TGCGCCAGCAGCTTGGACTTAGCGGGGGGGCAGACAGATACGCAGTATTTT. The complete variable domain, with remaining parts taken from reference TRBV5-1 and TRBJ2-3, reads KAGVTQTPRYLIKTRGQQVTLSCSPISGHRSVSWYQQTPGQGLQFLFEYFSETQRNKGNFPGRFSGRQFSNSRSEMNVSTLELGDSALYLCASSLDLAGGQTDTQYFGPGTRLTVL.